This TCR beta chain is drawn from a study of shared clonotypes between healthy human individuals. Naive CD8 cells lacked CD45RO, underwent positive selection for CCR7 and left out terminally differentiated effector memory CD45RA+ cells. At the deep level, the assay was run. Across several immunoSEQ plates, the genomic DNA of each subset was split evenly. As originally analysed: ImmunoSEQ output held junction-only sequences without quality scores, so filtering differed. The data were produced by immunoSEQ multiplex PCR, yet TCRdb's version contains in-frame clones alone and is incomplete. That table gives V, J and clone size, and the DNA gave D and trimming. The sample has around 1,900,000 clones, over 85% seen once. CDR3 size: 13 residues. Trimming left V 5 bases short and J 2 bases short, with 10 bases between. The germline V gene has CDR1 SGHVS and CDR2 FQNEAQ. In its sample, this clone was seen once.

The rearrangement joins TRBV7-8 to TRBJ2-7; D perhaps matches TRBD1 (6 bases). This clonotype originated in a man aged 18 to 30 in good health. Some clones in this sample may be carry-over from other donors' samples. Material: naive CD8+ T cells from PBMCs. DNA for the CDR3: TGTGCCAGCAGCCCGGACAGCCCCTACGAGCAGTACTTC. Amino acid sequence: CASSPDSPYEQYF.